This T cell receptor (beta chain) was captured in a study of T cell responses to AZD1222 COVID-19 vaccine. The study, taken as a whole, reports: Of the AZD1222 recipients, only six were seropositive at baseline. A mostly white British donor set with more females was recruited, and clonal diversity was possibly underestimated. Spike was spanned by vaccine-associated CD4 TCRs, with dominance at 160-218 and 743-854.

The germline V gene encodes CDR1 LNHDA and CDR2 SQIVND (reference sequence). J gave up 3 bases and V 6 bases, and 7 bases lay outside the gene matches. The CDR3 consists of 15 residues. Method: immunoSEQ multiplex PCR; TCRdb's copy keeps in-frame clones and lacks some. The sample carries roughly 150,000 clones, about 92% recorded once. A word on this clone: Its antigen remains unknown.

The V and J genes are TRBV19 and TRBJ1-1; 10 bases line up with TRBD1. The sequence was collected from an adult in good health. Sequenced here: peripheral blood, sampled on day 0 of AZD1222 vaccination. The CDR3 coding sequence is TGTGCCAGTAGGGGGAGACAGGGGGCCTACACTGAAGCTTTCTTT. It codes for CASRGRQGAYTEAFF.